This TCR beta chain comes out of a study of T-cell reconstitution after alpha-beta-depleted transplantation in children. Study findings and constraints: Newly produced T cells mostly provided counts and TCRbeta diversity after one year, as hyperexpanded clones declined.

This clonotype occurred many times. Its antigen remains unidentified. V lost 0 bases and J 6 bases, leaving 9 bases between the germline ends. CDR1 is LGHNA and CDR2 is YSLEER in the germline V gene. There are 13 residues in the CDR3. For TCRbeta, the library was prepared with unique molecular identifiers. TCRdb independently ran MiXCR on the PCR reads; one entry per CDR3 protein. The data contain about 200,000 distinct CDR3 sequences, approximately 6.3% of them singletons. This TCR was sampled from a boy between 2 and 10 years old with acute lymphoblastic leukemia, due to receive a stem cell transplant. Material: PBMCs, obtained before TCRalphabeta/CD19-depleted stem cell transplant. The chain employs TRBV4-3 and TRBJ2-7; possible D gene TRBD2, 6 bases. CDR3 loop: CASSQDGGVEQYF. The DNA for the CDR3 is TGCGCCAGCAGCCAAGATGGAGGGGTCGAGCAGTACTTC.